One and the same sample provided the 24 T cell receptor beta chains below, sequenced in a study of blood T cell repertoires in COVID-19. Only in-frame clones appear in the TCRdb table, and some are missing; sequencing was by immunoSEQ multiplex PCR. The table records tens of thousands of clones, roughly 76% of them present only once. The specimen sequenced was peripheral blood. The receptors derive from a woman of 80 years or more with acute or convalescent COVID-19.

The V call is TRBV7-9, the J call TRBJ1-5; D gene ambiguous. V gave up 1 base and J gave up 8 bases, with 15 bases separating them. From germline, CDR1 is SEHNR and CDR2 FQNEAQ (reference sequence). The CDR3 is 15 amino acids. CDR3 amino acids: CASSLGSRGREPQHF. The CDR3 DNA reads TGTGCCAGCAGCTTAGGGAGCCGGGGTAGAGAGCCCCAGCATTTT.

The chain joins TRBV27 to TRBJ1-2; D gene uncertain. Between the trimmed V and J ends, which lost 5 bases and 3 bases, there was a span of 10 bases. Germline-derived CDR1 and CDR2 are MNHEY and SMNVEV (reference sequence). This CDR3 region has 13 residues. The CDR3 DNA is TGTGCCAGCAGTCCTTTAACAGACTATGGCTACACCTTC. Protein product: CASSPLTDYGYTF.

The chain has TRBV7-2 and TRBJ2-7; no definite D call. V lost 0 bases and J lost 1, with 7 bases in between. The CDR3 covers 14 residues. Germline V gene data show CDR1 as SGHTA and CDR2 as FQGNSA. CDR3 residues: CASSLASASYEQYF. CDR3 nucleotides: TGTGCCAGCAGCTTAGCCAGCGCGTCCTACGAGCAGTACTTC. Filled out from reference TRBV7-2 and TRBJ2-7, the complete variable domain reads GAGVSQSPSNKVTEKGKDVELRCDPISGHTALYWYRQSLGQGLEFLIYFQGNSAPDKSGLPSDRFSAERTGGSVSTLTIQRTQQEDSAVYLCASSLASASYEQYFGPGTRLTVT.

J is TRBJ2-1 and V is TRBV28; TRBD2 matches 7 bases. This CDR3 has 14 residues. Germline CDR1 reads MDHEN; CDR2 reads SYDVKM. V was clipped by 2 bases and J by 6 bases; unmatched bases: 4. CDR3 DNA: TGTGCCAGCAGTTTAGGACTAGTAGCCAATGAGCAGTTCTTC. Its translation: CASSLGLVANEQFF.

Written as DNA, the CDR3 is TGTGCCAGCAGTTACCGGACAGGACTCTCCTCTGAAGCTTTCTTT. It codes for CASSYRTGLSSEAFF. V is TRBV6-5 and J is TRBJ1-1, with 7 bases lining up with TRBD1. The CDR3 covers 15 residues. Germline-derived CDR1 and CDR2 are MNHEY and SVGAGI. Trimming took 2 bases from V and 6 from J; bases not matched to a gene: 9.

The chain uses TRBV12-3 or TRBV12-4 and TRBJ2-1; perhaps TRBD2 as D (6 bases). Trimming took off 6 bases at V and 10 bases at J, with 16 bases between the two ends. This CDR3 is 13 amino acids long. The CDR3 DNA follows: TGTGCCAGCAGACCCGGGACTCTACTAGAGCAGTTCTTC. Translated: CASRPGTLLEQFF.

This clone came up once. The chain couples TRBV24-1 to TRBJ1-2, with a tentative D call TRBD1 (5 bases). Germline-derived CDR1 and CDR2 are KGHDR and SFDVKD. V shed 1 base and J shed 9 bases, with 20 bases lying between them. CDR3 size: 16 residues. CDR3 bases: TGTGCCACCAGTGATTTCGAACCTACAGGAGCTGAGAGCTACACCTTC. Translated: CATSDFEPTGAESYTF.

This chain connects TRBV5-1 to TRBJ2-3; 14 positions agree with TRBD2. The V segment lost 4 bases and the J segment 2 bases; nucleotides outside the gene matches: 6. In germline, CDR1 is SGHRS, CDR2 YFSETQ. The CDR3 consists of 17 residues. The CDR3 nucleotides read TGCGCCAGCAGCCGTCGACTAGCGGGAGGGCCCACAGATACGCAGTATTTT. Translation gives CASSRRLAGGPTDTQYF.

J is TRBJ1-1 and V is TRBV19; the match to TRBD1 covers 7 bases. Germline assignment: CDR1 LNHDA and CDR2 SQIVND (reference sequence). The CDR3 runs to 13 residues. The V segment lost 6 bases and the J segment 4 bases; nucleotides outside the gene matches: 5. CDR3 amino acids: CASRRGRFTEAFF. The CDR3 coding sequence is TGTGCCAGTAGAAGGGGGCGATTCACTGAAGCTTTCTTT.

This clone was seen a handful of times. The CDR3 loop reads CATRGTILGGGEQFF. The DNA for the CDR3 is TGTGCCACCCGCGGGACCATCCTAGGGGGGGGTGAGCAGTTCTTC. The chain carries TRBV9 and TRBJ2-1, with a possible D match to TRBD2 (7 bases). Germline assignment: CDR1 SGDLS and CDR2 YYNGEE. There are 15 residues in the CDR3. V lost 9 bases and J 9 bases, leaving 25 bases between the germline ends.

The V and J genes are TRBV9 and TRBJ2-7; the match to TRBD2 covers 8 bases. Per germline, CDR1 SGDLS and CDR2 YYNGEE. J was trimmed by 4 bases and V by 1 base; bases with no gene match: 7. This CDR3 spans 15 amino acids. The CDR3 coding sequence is TGTGCCAGCAGCGTACGAAGCGGGAGATGGTACGAGCAGTACTTC. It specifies CASSVRSGRWYEQYF.

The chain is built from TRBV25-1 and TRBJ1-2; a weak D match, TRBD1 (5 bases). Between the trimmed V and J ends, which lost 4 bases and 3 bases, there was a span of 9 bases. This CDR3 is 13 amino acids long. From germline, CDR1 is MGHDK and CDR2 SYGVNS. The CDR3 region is CASSAGQDYGYTF. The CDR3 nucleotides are TGTGCCAGCAGTGCAGGACAAGACTATGGCTACACCTTC.

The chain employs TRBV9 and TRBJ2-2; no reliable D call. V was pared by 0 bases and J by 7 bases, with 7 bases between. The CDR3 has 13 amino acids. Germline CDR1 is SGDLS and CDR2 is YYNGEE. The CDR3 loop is CASSVVSVGELFF. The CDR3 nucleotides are TGTGCCAGCAGCGTAGTATCTGTCGGGGAGCTGTTTTTT.

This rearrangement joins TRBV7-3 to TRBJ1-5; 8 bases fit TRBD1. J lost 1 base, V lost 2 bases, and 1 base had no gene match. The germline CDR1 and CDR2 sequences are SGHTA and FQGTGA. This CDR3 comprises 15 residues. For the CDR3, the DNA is TGTGCCAGCAGCTTAGGACAGGGAAGCAATCAGCCCCAGCATTTT. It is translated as CASSLGQGSNQPQHF.

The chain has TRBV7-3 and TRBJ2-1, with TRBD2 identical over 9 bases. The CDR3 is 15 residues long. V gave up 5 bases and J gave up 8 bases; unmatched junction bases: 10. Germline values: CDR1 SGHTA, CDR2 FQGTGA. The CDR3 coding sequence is TGTGCCAGCAGCACCGGGACTAGCAGTTTGGATGAGCAGTTCTTC. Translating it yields CASSTGTSSLDEQFF.

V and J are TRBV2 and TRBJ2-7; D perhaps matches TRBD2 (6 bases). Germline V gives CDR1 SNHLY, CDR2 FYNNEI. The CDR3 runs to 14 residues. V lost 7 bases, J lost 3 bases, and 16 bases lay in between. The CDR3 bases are TGTGCCAGCACCAGGGACTTGTCGGACTACGAGCAGTACTTC. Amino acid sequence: CASTRDLSDYEQYF.

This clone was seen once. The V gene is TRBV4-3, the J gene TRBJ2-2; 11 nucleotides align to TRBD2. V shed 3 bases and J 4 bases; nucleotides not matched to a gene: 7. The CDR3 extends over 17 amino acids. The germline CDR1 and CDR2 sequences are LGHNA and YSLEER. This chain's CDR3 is CASSQVAGGLSTGELFF. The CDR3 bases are TGCGCCAGCAGCCAGGTAGCGGGAGGGCTATCCACCGGGGAGCTGTTTTTT.

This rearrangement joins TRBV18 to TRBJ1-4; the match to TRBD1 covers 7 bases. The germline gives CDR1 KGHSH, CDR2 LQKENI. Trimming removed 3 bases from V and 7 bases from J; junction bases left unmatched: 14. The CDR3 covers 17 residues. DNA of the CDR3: TGTGCCAGCTCACCGGGACAGACTACGATGGCGGGTGAAAAACTGTTTTTT. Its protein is CASSPGQTTMAGEKLFF.

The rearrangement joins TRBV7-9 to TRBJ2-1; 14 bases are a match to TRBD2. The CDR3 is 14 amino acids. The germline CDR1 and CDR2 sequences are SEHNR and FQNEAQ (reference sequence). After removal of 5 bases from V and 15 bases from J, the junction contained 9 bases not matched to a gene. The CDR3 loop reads CASSLGLAGDGLFF. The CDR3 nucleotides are TGTGCCAGCAGCCTGGGACTAGCGGGAGACGGGCTGTTCTTC.

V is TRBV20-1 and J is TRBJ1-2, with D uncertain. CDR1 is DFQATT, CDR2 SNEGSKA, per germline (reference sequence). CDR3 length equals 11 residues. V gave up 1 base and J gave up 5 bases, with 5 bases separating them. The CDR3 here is CSARGSYGYTF. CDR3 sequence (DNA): TGCAGTGCTAGAGGTTCATATGGCTACACCTTC.

Here the CDR3 DNA reads TGTGCCAGCAGCCAGAAGCTAGCCAAAAACATTCAGTACTTC. Translating gives CASSQKLAKNIQYF. The V and J genes are TRBV3-1 (or the pseudogene TRBV3-2) and TRBJ2-4; no clear D. This CDR3 spans 14 amino acids. V lost 3 bases and J 0 bases, leaving 6 bases between the germline ends. Per the germline V gene, CDR1 is LGHDT and CDR2 is YNNKEL (reference sequence).

CDR3 protein: CASSYLLTGQTLDTQYF. For the CDR3, the DNA is TGTGCCAGCAGTTATCTACTGACAGGGCAGACATTAGATACGCAGTATTTT. The chain is built from TRBV27 and TRBJ2-3, with 7 bases fitting TRBD1. CDR1 MNHEY and CDR2 SMNVEV come from the germline V gene (reference sequence). Losses at the gene ends were 4 bases for V and 5 bases for J; bases not matched to a gene: 15. The CDR3 loop spans 17 amino acids.

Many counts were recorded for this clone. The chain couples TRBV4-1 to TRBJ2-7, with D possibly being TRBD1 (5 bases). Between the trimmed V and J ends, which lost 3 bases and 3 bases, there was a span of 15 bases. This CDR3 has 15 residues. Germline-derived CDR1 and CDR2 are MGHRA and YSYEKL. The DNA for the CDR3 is TGCGCCAGCAGCCAGGACAATACAGGCTACTACGAGCAGTACTTC. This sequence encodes CASSQDNTGYYEQYF.

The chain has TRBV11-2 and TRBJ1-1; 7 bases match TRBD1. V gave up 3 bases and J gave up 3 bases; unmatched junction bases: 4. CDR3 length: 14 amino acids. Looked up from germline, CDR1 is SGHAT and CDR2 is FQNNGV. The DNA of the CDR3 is TGTGCCAGCAGCTTTCACGGGACAGACACTGAAGCTTTCTTT. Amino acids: CASSFHGTDTEAFF.